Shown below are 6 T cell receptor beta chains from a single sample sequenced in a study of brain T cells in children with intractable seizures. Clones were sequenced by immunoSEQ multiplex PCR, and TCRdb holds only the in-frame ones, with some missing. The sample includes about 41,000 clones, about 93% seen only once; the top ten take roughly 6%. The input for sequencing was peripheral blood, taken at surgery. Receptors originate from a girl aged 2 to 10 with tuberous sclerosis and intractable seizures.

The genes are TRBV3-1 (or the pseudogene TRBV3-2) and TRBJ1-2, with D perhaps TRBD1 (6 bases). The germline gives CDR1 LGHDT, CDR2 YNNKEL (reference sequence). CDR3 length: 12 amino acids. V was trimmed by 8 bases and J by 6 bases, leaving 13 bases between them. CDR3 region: CASGTGRDGYTF. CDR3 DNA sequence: TGTGCCAGCGGAACAGGGAGGGATGGCTACACCTTC.

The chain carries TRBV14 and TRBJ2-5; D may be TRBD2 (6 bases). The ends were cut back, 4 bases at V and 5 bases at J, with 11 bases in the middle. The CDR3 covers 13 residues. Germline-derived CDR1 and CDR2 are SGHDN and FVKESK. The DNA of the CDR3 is TGTGCCAGCAGCCTAGGGAGGTTGGAGACCCAGTACTTC. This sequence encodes CASSLGRLETQYF.

This chain's CDR3 is CSASNRGETQYF. The CDR3 coding sequence is TGCAGTGCTAGTAACAGGGGAGAGACCCAGTACTTC. The rearrangement links TRBV20-1 to TRBJ2-5, with 7 bases aligning to TRBD1. CDR1 is DFQATT and CDR2 is SNEGSKA in the germline V gene (reference sequence). The trim removed 3 bases at V and 4 bases at J, leaving 2 bases unmatched. This CDR3 has 12 residues.

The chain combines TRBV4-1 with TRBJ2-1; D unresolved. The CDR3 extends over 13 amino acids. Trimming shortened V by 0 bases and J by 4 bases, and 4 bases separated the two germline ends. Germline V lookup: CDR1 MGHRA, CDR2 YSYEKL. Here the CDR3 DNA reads TGCGCCAGCAGCCAAGATATATACAATGAGCAGTTCTTC. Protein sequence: CASSQDIYNEQFF.

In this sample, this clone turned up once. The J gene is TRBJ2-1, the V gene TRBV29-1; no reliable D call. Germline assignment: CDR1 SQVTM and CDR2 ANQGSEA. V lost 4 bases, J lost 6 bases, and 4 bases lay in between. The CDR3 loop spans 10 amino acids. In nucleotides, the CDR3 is TGCAGCGTTGTGGGCAATGAGCAGTTCTTC. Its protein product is CSVVGNEQFF.

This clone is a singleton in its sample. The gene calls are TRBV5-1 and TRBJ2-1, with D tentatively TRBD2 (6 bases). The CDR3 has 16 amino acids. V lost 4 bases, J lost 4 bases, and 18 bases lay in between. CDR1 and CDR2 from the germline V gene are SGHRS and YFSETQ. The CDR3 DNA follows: TGCGCCAGCAGCCCCAGGACTATTCCTGTTTACAATGAGCAGTTCTTC. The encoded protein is CASSPRTIPVYNEQFF.